The T cell receptor (beta chain) under discussion was sequenced for a study of chemoradiotherapy in HPV16-positive cancers (dated by TCRdb to between 2021 and 2023). Context from the whole study: Candidate HPV-specific T-cell clones and common TCR motifs were defined through functional T-cell assays on cells from two HPV16-positive patients. The study asked whether T-cell immunity against the HPV oncoproteins E6 and E7 changes during chemoradiotherapy and whether it affects survival. TCR repertoires from under 90 patients with HPV-related cancers were then used to track the candidate HPV-specific TCRs and motifs. Study-level results and caveats: Among HPV16-positive patients, expansion of HPV-responsive T cells during chemoradiotherapy was associated with better recurrence-free survival. The functional definition of HPV-specific T cells was derived from only two HPV16-positive patients, and the survival association was reported for HPV16-positive patients. Expansion of candidate HPV-specific clones and E7-related TCR motifs was observed in the tumor microenvironment during treatment, whereas no such expansion was observed for non-HPV-specific T cells.

Library method: the immunoSEQ multiplex PCR assay. TCRdb's version of the immuneACCESS table is confined to in-frame rearrangements and falls short of the full clone set. An unresolved V gene accounts for under half of the shortfall where checked; the remainder is of unknown origin. In all, the sample holds about 7,400 clones, and roughly 79% of those were seen once. The ten top clones hold under 8% of the sample. Because repertoires were sampled repeatedly during chemoradiotherapy, clonal expansion in the tumor microenvironment could be followed. The CDR3 measures 18 amino acids from cysteine to phenylalanine. This entry keeps only the CDR3 DNA: 54 bases, framed from base 1. V loses 8 bases, J loses 6 bases, and the germline ends lie 26 bases apart. The germline V gene (reference sequence) sets CDR1 to SEHNR and CDR2 to FQNEAQ. This clone showed up just once. Its antigen remains unidentified. Base qualities were left out, and no much larger clone turns up one base away.

Recombination joined TRBV7-9 with TRBJ2-6; a weak D assignment points to TRBD2 (6 bases agree). The sequence was obtained from a human donor with HPV-associated anogenital cancer. This specimen was acquired from a patient who underwent chemoradiotherapy. The CDR3 region: CASGLLADPSREANVLTF. The DNA sequence is TGTGCCAGCGGGCTCTTAGCGGACCCATCTCGAGAGGCCAACGTCCTGACTTTC.